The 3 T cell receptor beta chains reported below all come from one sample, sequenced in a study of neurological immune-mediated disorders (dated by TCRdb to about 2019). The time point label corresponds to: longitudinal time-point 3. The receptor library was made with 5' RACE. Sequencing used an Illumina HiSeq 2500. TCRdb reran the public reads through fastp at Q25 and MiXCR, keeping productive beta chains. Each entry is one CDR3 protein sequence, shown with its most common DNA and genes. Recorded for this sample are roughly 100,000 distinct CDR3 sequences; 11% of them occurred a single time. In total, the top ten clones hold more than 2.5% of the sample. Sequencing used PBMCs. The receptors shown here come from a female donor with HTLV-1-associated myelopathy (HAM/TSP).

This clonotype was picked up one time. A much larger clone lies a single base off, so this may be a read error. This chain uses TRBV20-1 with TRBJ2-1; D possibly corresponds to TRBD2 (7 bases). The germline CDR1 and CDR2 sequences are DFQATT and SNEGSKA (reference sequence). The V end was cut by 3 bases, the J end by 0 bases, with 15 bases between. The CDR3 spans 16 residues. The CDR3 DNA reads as TGCAGTGCTAGTAGGTCGGGGGGCATCTCCTACAATGAGCAGTTCTTC. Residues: CSASRSGGISYNEQFF.

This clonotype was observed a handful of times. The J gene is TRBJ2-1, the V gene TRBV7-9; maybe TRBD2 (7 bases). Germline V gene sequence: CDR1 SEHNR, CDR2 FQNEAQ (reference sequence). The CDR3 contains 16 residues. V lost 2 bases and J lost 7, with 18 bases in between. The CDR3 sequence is CASSLLGGQFFNEQFF. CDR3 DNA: TGTGCCAGCAGCTTACTCGGGGGGCAATTTTTTAATGAGCAGTTCTTC.

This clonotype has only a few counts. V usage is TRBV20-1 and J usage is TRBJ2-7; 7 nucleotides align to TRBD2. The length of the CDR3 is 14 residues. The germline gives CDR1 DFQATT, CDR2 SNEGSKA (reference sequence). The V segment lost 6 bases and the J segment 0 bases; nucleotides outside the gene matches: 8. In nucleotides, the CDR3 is TGCAGTGCCCAACTTACTAGCGTCTCCTACGAGCAGTACTTC. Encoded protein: CSAQLTSVSYEQYF.